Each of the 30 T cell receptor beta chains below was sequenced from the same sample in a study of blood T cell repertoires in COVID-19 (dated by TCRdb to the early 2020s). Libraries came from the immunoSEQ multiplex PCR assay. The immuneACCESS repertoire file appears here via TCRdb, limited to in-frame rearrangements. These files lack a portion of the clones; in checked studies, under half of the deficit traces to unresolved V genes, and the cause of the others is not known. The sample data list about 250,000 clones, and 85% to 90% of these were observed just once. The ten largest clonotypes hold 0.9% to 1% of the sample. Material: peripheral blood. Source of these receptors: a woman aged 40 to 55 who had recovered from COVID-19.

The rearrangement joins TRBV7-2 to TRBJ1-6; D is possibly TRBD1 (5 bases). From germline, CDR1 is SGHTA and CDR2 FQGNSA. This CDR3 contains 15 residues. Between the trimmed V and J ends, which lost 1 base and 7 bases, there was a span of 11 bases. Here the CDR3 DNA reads TGTGCCAGCAGCTTAGAGGGCGGGGCGAATTCACCCCTCCACTTT. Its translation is CASSLEGGANSPLHF.

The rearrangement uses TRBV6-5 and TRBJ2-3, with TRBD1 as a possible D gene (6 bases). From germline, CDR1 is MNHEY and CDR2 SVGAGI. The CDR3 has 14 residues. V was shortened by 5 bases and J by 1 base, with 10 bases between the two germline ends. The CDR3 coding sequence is TGTGCCAGCAGTACAGGGCCGGGCACAGATACGCAGTATTTT. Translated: CASSTGPGTDTQYF.

In DNA form, the CDR3 reads TGTGCCAGCAGTGAGGGTGGGAGCACCGGGGAGCTGTTTTTT. This encodes CASSEGGSTGELFF. This chain uses TRBV25-1 with TRBJ2-2, with D possibly being TRBD2 (5 bases). The CDR3 consists of 14 residues. Trimming took off 3 bases at V and 4 bases at J, with 9 bases between the two ends. Looked up from germline, CDR1 is MGHDK and CDR2 is SYGVNS.

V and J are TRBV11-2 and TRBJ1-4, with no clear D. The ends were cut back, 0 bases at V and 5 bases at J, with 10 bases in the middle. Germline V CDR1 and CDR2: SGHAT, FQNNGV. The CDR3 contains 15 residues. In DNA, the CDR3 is TGTGCCAGCAGCTTAGATCGGGGAAACAATGAAAAACTGTTTTTT. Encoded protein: CASSLDRGNNEKLFF.

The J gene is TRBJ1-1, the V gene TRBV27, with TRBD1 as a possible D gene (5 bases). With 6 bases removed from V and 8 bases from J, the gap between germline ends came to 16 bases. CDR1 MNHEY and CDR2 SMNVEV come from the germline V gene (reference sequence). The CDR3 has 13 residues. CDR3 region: CASSWRQGGEAFF. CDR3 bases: TGTGCCAGCAGCTGGAGGCAGGGAGGCGAAGCTTTCTTT.

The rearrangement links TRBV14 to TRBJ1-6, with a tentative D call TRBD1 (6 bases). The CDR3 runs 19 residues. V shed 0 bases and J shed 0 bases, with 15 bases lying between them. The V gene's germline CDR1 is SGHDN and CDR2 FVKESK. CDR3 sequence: CASSQEGWGLSSYNSPLHF. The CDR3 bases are TGTGCCAGCAGCCAAGAGGGGTGGGGGCTGAGCTCCTATAATTCACCCCTCCACTTT.

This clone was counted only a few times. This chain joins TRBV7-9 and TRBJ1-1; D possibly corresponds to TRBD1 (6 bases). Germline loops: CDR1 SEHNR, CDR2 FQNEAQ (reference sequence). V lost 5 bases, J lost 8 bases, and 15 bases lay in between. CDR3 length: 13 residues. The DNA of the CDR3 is TGTGCCAGCAGCCCCTCCAACAGGGCCGAAGCTTTCTTT. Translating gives CASSPSNRAEAFF.

CDR3 residues: CAWSPGGAGANVLTF. The CDR3 coding sequence is TGTGCCTGGAGTCCGGGGGGCGCTGGGGCCAACGTCCTGACTTTC. The chain recombines TRBV30 with TRBJ2-6, with D tentatively TRBD2 (7 bases). The germline CDR1 and CDR2 sequences are GTSNPN and SVGIG (reference sequence). V shed 2 bases and J shed 2 bases, with 10 bases lying between them. This CDR3 contains 15 residues.

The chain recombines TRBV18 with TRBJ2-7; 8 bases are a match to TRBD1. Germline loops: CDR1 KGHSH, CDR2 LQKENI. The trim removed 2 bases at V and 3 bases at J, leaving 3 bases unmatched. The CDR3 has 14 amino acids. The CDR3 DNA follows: TGTGCCAGCTCACCAGGGACAGGACTCTACGAGCAGTACTTC. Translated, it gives CASSPGTGLYEQYF.

The DNA of the CDR3 is TGTGCCAGCAGCGGGGGCCTCAGCACAGATACGCAGTATTTT. It yields the protein CASSGGLSTDTQYF. This rearrangement joins TRBV7-3 to TRBJ2-3, with a weak D call TRBD1 (6 bases). CDR3 length: 14 residues. Germline-derived CDR1 and CDR2 are SGHTA and FQGTGA. V lost 5 bases and J lost 0, with 9 bases in between.

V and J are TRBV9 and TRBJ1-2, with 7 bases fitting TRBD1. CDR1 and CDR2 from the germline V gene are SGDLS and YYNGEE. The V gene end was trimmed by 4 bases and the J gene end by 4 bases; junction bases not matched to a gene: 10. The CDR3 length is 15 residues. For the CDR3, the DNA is TGTGCCAGCAGCACCCGACAGGGCCGAACCTATGGCTACACCTTC. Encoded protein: CASSTRQGRTYGYTF.

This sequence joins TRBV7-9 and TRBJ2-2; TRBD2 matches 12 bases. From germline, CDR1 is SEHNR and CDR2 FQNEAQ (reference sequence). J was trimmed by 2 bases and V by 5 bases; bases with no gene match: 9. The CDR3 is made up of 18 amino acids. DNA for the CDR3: TGTGCCAGCAGCCCCCGGACTAGCGGGGAGATCAACACCGGGGAGCTGTTTTTT. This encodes CASSPRTSGEINTGELFF.

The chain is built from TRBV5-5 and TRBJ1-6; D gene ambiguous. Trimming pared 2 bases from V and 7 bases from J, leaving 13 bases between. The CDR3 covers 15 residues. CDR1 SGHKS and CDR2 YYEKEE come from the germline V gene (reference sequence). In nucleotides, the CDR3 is TGTGCCAGCAGCTTCGTCAGGCAGACAAATTCACCCCTCCACTTT. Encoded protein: CASSFVRQTNSPLHF.

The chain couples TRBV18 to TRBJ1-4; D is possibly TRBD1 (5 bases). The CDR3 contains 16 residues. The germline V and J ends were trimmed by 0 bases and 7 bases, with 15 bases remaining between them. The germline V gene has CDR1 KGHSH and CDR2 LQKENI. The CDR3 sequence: CASSPPVGEGAEKLFF. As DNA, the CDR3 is TGTGCCAGCTCACCACCCGTGGGGGAGGGTGCTGAAAAACTGTTTTTT.

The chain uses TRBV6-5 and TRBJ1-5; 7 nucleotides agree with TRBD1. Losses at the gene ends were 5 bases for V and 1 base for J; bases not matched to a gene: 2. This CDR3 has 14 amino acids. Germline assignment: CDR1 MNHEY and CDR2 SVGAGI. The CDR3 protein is CASSLRGSNQPQHF. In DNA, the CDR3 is TGTGCCAGCAGTCTCAGGGGGAGCAATCAGCCCCAGCATTTT.

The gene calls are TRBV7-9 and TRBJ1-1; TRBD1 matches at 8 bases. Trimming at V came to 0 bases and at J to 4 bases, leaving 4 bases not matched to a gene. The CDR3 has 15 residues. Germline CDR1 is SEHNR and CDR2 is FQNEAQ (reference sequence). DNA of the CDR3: TGTGCCAGCAGCTTAGCTGGCAGGGGGCTCACTGAAGCTTTCTTT. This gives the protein CASSLAGRGLTEAFF.

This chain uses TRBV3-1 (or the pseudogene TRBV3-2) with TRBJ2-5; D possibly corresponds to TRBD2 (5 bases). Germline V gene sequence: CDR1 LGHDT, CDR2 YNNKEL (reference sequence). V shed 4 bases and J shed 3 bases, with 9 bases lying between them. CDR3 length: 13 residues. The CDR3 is CASSRGLKETQYF. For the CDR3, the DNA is TGTGCCAGCAGCCGAGGACTTAAAGAGACCCAGTACTTC.

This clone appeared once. CDR3 residues: CASSEARLAGEFNEQFF. CDR3 nucleotides: TGTGCCAGCAGTGAGGCCCGACTAGCGGGGGAATTCAATGAGCAGTTCTTC. The chain recombines TRBV25-1 with TRBJ2-1, with TRBD2 matching over 12 bases. Germline V gene sequence: CDR1 MGHDK, CDR2 SYGVNS. The CDR3 covers 17 residues. J gave up 6 bases and V 3 bases, and 9 bases lay outside the gene matches.

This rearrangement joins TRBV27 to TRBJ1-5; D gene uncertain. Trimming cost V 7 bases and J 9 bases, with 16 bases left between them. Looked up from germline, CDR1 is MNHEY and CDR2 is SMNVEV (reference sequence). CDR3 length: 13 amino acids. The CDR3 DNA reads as TGTGCCAGCACCCCGGAGGGCCTCGGGCCCCAGCATTTT. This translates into CASTPEGLGPQHF.

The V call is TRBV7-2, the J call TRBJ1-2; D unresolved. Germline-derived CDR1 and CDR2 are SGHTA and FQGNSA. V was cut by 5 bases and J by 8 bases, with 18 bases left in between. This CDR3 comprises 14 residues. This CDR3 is CASSPPRDTGGYTF. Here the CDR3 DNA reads TGTGCCAGCAGCCCACCCCGGGATACCGGGGGCTACACCTTC.

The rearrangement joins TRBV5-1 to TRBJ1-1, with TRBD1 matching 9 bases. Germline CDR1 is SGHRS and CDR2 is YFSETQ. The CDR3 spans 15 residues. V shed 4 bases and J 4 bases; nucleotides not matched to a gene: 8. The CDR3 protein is CASSPRQGGGTEAFF. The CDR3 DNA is TGCGCCAGCAGCCCCCGACAGGGGGGAGGCACTGAAGCTTTCTTT.

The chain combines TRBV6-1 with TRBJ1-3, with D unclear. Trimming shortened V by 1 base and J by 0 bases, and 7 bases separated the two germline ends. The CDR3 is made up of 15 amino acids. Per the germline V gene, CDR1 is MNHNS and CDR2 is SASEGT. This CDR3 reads CASSEGPLSGNTIYF. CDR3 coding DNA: TGTGCCAGCAGTGAAGGGCCCCTCTCTGGAAACACCATATATTTT.

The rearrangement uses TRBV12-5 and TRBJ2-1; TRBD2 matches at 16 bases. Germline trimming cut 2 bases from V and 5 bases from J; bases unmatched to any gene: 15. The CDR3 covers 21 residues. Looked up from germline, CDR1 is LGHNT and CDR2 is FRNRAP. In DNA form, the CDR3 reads TGTGCTAGTGGTTTGACCCACCACGGGACTAGCGGGAGGGCATCGCACAATGAGCAGTTCTTC. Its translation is CASGLTHHGTSGRASHNEQFF.

DNA of the CDR3: TGTGCCAGCAGGGGCGGGAGAGGGACCGGGGAGCTGTTTTTT. This sequence encodes CASRGGRGTGELFF. The chain combines TRBV7-8 with TRBJ2-2; 7 positions agree with TRBD2. The length of the CDR3 is 14 residues. From germline, CDR1 is SGHVS and CDR2 FQNEAQ. The ends lost 6 bases at V and 5 bases at J; junction bases unmatched: 6.

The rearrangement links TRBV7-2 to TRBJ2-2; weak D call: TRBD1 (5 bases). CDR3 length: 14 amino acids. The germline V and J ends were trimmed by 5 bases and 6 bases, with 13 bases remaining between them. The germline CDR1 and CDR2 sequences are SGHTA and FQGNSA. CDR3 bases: TGTGCCAGCAGCCCATCGGTAGGGGCCGGGGAGCTGTTTTTT. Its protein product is CASSPSVGAGELFF. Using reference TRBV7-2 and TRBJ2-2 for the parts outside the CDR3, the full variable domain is GAGVSQSPSNKVTEKGKDVELRCDPISGHTALYWYRQSLGQGLEFLIYFQGNSAPDKSGLPSDRFSAERTGGSVSTLTIQRTQQEDSAVYLCASSPSVGAGELFFGEGSRLTVL.

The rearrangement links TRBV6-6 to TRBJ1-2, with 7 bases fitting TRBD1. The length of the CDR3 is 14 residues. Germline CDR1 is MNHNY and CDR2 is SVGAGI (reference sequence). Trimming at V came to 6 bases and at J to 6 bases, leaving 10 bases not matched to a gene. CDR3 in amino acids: CASSSPGGADGYTF. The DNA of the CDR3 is TGTGCCAGCAGCTCTCCAGGGGGTGCGGATGGCTACACCTTC.

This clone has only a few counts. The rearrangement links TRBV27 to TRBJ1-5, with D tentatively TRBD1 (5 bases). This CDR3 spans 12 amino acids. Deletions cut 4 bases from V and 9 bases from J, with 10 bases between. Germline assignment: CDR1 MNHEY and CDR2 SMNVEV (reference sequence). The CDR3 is CASSSFDRPQHF. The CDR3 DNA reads TGTGCCAGCAGTTCCTTCGACAGGCCCCAGCATTTT.

The CDR3 protein is CASSPPGEAEKLFF. DNA of the CDR3: TGTGCCAGCTCACCCCCGGGGGAAGCGGAAAAACTGTTTTTT. The chain combines TRBV18 with TRBJ1-4; tentatively, D is TRBD1 (5 bases). CDR3 size: 14 residues. Looked up from germline, CDR1 is KGHSH and CDR2 is LQKENI. Trimming took 3 bases from V and 8 from J, leaving 13 bases between them. The full variable domain, completed using reference TRBV18 and TRBJ1-4, is NAGVMQNPRHLVRRRGQEARLRCSPMKGHSHVYWYRQLPEEGLKFMVYLQKENIIDESGMPKERFSAEFPKEGPSILRIQQVVRGDSAAYFCASSPPGEAEKLFFGSGTQLSVL.

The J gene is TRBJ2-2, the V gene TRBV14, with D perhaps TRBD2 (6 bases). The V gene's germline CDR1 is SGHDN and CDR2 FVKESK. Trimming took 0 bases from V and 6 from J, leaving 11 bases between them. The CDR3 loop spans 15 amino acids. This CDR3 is CASSQDWGVPGELFF. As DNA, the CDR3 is TGTGCCAGCAGCCAAGATTGGGGGGTCCCCGGGGAGCTGTTTTTT.

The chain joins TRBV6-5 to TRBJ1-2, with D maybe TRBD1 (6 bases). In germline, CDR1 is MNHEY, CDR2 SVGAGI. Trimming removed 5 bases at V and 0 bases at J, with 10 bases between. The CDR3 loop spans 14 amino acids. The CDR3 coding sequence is TGTGCCAGCAGTAACAGGGACCCTAACTATGGCTACACCTTC. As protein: CASSNRDPNYGYTF.